This is a list of T cell receptor beta chains from one sample in a study of blood T cells in healthy people across ages. MiXCR, run by TCRdb on the 5' RACE reads, gives a single entry per CDR3 protein. The top ten hold roughly 8% of the sample, which has about 1,500,000 distinct CDR3 sequences, about 30% seen once. Sample: blood. The receptors originated from a woman aged 25 to 39 in good health. The CDR3 runs from the conserved cysteine through the conserved F or W. Each record gives: D gene, J gene, clone size, V gene, CDR3 DNA, CDR3 protein. The D gene is left open where the match is weak. Where a row states a size, it is once, few, many or the class of an expanded clone; other rows omit it.

D: NA
J: TRBJ2-4
size: NA
V: TRBV7-9
DNA: TGTGCCAGCAGCTTGGGAGGGGGCTTCTTAAACATTCAGTACTTC
CDR3: CASSLGGGFLNIQYF

D: NA
J: TRBJ2-7
size: NA
V: TRBV27
DNA: TGTGCCAGCAGTACCCCTTCGCGGAGCTCCTACGAGCAGTACTTC
CDR3: CASSTPSRSSYEQYF

D: TRBD1
J: TRBJ2-5
size: many
V: TRBV6-6
DNA: TGTGCCAGCAGCGGGACAGGGGTCCCCCAAGAGACCCAGTACTTC
CDR3: CASSGTGVPQETQYF

D: NA
J: TRBJ2-7
size: many
V: TRBV20-1
DNA: TGCAGTGCTAGAGGGGACACACTTGCCTACGAGCAGTACTTC
CDR3: CSARGDTLAYEQYF

D: NA
J: TRBJ2-3
size: few
V: TRBV20-1
DNA: TGCAGTGCTAGAGATCGGGGCGGACGTACAGATACGCAGTATTTT
CDR3: CSARDRGGRTDTQYF

D: NA
J: TRBJ1-6
size: NA
V: TRBV28
DNA: TGTGCCAGCAGTTTGGGCAGCCGACTTTCACCCCTCCACTTT
CDR3: CASSLGSRLSPLHF

D: TRBD2
J: TRBJ2-5
size: NA
V: TRBV19
DNA: TGTGCCAGTAGTATGGTAACGGGGGGGGCCGGGGAGACCCAGTACTTC
CDR3: CASSMVTGGAGETQYF

D: NA
J: TRBJ2-5
size: few
V: TRBV6-5
DNA: TGTGCCAGCAGTTACTCACTCAACCCCCAAAAAGAGACCCAGTACTTC
CDR3: CASSYSLNPQKETQYF

D: NA
J: TRBJ2-7
size: many
V: TRBV3-1
DNA: TGTGCCAGCAGCCGGACAGCCTACGAGCAGTACTTC
CDR3: CASSRTAYEQYF

D: TRBD1
J: TRBJ1-2
size: NA
V: TRBV2
DNA: TGTGCCAGCAGTGAGGGCTTACGAGGCGGGACAGGCTTAGGCGGCTACACCTTC
CDR3: CASSEGLRGGTGLGGYTF

D: TRBD1
J: TRBJ1-5
size: many
V: TRBV7-2
DNA: TGTGCCAGCAGTTTAGACAGGGTTCAGCCCCAGCATTTT
CDR3: CASSLDRVQPQHF

D: TRBD2
J: TRBJ2-1
size: many
V: TRBV29-1
DNA: TGCAGCGCCGGACTAGCGGGGGCCGGGAATGAGCAGTTCTTC
CDR3: CSAGLAGAGNEQFF

D: TRBD1
J: TRBJ1-2
size: NA
V: TRBV4-1
DNA: TGCGCCAGCAGCCAACCCTTTCGGACAGGGGTGGGTGGCTACACCTTC
CDR3: CASSQPFRTGVGGYTF

D: NA
J: TRBJ2-7
size: NA
V: TRBV9
DNA: NA
CDR3: CACSVELDRGRVSGNYEYF

D: NA
J: TRBJ1-2
size: NA
V: TRBV5-5
DNA: TGTGCCAGCAGCCGGAGGCTTTGGGCGCCTTACACCTTC
CDR3: CASSRRLWAPYTF

D: TRBD2
J: TRBJ2-7
size: few
V: TRBV7-9
DNA: TGTGCCAGCAGCTTCTGGACTAGCTCGAGTTACGAGCAGTACTTC
CDR3: CASSFWTSSSYEQYF

D: TRBD2
J: TRBJ2-5
size: NA
V: TRBV28
DNA: TGTGCCAGCAGTTTTGGGAGGGGTCCCGAGACCCAGTACTTC
CDR3: CASSFGRGPETQYF

D: NA
J: TRBJ2-7
size: few
V: TRBV21-1
DNA: TGTGCCAGCAGCAAAGTTCCCAGGGGGTACGAGCAGTACTTC
CDR3: CASSKVPRGYEQYF

D: NA
J: TRBJ2-2
size: few
V: TRBV5-1
DNA: TGCTCCAGCAGCCCCACCTCGAACACCGGGGAGCTGTTTTTT
CDR3: CSSSPTSNTGELFF

D: NA
J: TRBJ1-1
size: NA
V: TRBV10-3
DNA: TGTGCCATCCGGGGACCACTAAGGACTGAAGCTTTCTTT
CDR3: CAIRGPLRTEAFF

D: TRBD2
J: TRBJ2-3
size: NA
V: TRBV20-1
DNA: TGCAGTGCTAGGGTACCTAGCGGGAGCACAGATACGCAGTATTTT
CDR3: CSARVPSGSTDTQYF

D: NA
J: TRBJ2-7
size: few
V: TRBV27
DNA: TGTGCCAGCAGTTTAAATCCGGGACCAGGCTCTTACGAGCAGTACTTC
CDR3: CASSLNPGPGSYEQYF

D: NA
J: TRBJ2-7
size: many
V: TRBV10-3
DNA: TGTGCCATCAGAGCGTGGTCACTAGCCGGGTTAGGGGACTTGGGCGAGCAGTACTTC
CDR3: CAIRAWSLAGLGDLGEQYF

D: NA
J: TRBJ2-5
size: few
V: TRBV18
DNA: TGTGCCAGCTCACGCGGCAGGTCGGAGACCCAGTACTTC
CDR3: CASSRGRSETQYF

D: TRBD2
J: TRBJ2-7
size: NA
V: TRBV7-9
DNA: TGTGCCAGCAGCGGGGCTAGCGGTACCTACGAGCAGTACTTC
CDR3: CASSGASGTYEQYF

D: NA
J: TRBJ2-5
size: many
V: TRBV29-1
DNA: TGCAGCGTAACAACCTGGGGGGCGGGGGAGACCCAGTACTTC
CDR3: CSVTTWGAGETQYF

D: NA
J: TRBJ1-1
size: NA
V: TRBV7-9
DNA: TGTGCCAGCAGTCTTATGGGGGGCAGTGAAGCTTTCTTT
CDR3: CASSLMGGSEAFF

D: NA
J: TRBJ1-2
size: few
V: TRBV15
DNA: TGTGCCACCAGCCTCAGGGAACGCACATCTGGCTACACCTTC
CDR3: CATSLRERTSGYTF

D: NA
J: TRBJ2-3
size: NA
V: TRBV20-1
DNA: TGCAGTGCCGGGTTCGGGGGTGAGGATACGCAGTATTTT
CDR3: CSAGFGGEDTQYF

D: NA
J: TRBJ2-1
size: many
V: TRBV2
DNA: TGTGCCACCAGCTATCAGGGATTGAACAATGAGCAGTTCTTC
CDR3: CATSYQGLNNEQFF

D: TRBD1
J: TRBJ2-7
size: few
V: TRBV5-1
DNA: TGCGCCAGCAGCTCGGGACAGCCAGCCTACGAGCAGTACTTC
CDR3: CASSSGQPAYEQYF